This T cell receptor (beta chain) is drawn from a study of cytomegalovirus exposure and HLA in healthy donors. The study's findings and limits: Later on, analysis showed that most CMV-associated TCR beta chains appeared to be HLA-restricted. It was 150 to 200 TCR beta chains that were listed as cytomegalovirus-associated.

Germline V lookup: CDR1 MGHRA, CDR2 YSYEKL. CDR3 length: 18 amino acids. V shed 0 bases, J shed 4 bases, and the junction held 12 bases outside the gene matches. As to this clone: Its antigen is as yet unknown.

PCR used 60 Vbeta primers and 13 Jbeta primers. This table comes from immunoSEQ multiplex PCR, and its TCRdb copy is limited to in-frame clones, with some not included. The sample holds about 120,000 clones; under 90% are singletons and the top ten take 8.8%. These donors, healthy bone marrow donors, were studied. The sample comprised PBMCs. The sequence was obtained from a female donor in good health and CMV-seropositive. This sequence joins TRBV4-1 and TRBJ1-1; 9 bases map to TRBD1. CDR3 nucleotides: TGCGCCAGCAGCCAAGAAATTCTTCAGGGACAGGGAACCACTGAAGCTTTCTTT. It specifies CASSQEILQGQGTTEAFF.